This T cell receptor beta chain comes out of a study of blood T cell repertoires in COVID-19. Turning to the study itself: Samples came from the United States, Italy and Spain, spanning acute and convalescent COVID-19.

The study recruited people aged roughly 18 to 100 years across about two dozen US areas. Cohorts were assigned according to the clinical history that participants reported. CDR1 is SNHLY, CDR2 FYNNEI, per germline. V trimming: 6 bases; J trimming: 2 bases; junction bases outside the gene matches: 6. CDR3 length: 15 amino acids. In this sample, this clone turned up once. Measured with immunoSEQ multiplex PCR; TCRdb has only the in-frame clones, and not every one. Of hundreds of thousands of clones in the sample, about 88% were seen once. Sequences were obtained from PBMCs or T cells enriched from blood (not recorded which). The V and J genes are TRBV2 and TRBJ2-2; TRBD2 aligns across 7 bases. The receptor comes from a woman between 45 and 65 years old who had recovered from COVID-19. Here the CDR3 DNA reads TGTGCCAGCAGGAGGGGACTATATAACACCGGGGAGCTGTTTTTT. Protein: CASRRGLYNTGELFF. Filled out from reference TRBV2 and TRBJ2-2, the complete variable domain reads EPEVTQTPSHQVTQMGQEVILRCVPISNHLYFYWYRQILGQKVEFLVSFYNNEISEKSEIFDDQFSVERPDGSNFTLKIRSTKLEDSAMYFCASRRGLYNTGELFFGEGSRLTVL.